Shown below are 6 T cell receptor beta chains from a single sample sequenced in a study of regulatory T cells in long-lasting Graves disease. CDR3-region Arm-PCR and iRepertoire HTBI primers produced the TCR beta libraries. TCRdb recomputed calls from the multiplex PCR reads with MiXCR, one row per CDR3 protein. The profile shows 350,000 to 550,000 distinct CDR3 sequences, roughly 15% of them singletons. Time point specified: newly diagnosed GD, antithyroid drugs for less than 3 months. The TCR library used RNA extracted from PBMCs. The same sample was also studied in work on T cells in Graves' hyperthyroidism and ophthalmopathy.

Sample: peripheral blood mononuclear cells (PBMCs), taken at new diagnosis, from a patient treated with antithyroid drugs. These TCRs come from a woman aged 18-29 years with Graves disease.

This clonotype came up many times. The junction shows a germline mismatch at one end, possibly a read error. The chain recombines TRBV29-1 with TRBJ2-4, with 8 bases identical to TRBD1. Germline CDR1 reads SQVTM; CDR2 reads ANQGSEA. There are 10 residues in the CDR3. CDR3 residues: CSVEEDRVDF. In DNA, the CDR3 is TGCAGCGTTGAAGAGGACAGGGTTGACTTC.

The V gene is TRBV28, the J gene TRBJ2-3, with TRBD1 identical over 9 bases. Germline assignment: CDR1 MDHEN and CDR2 SYDVKM. The CDR3 is made up of 11 amino acids. The CDR3 region is CGTGDTDTQYF. The CDR3 DNA is TGTGGGACAGGGGACACAGATACGCAGTATTTT.

Only a few counts were recorded for this clonotype. The V call is TRBV12-3 or TRBV12-4, the J call TRBJ2-1, with D unclear. The CDR3 runs 13 residues. V was cut by 5 bases and J by 8 bases, with 13 bases left in between. The CDR3 here is CASSKVHSYEQFF. The CDR3, as DNA: TGTGCCAGCAGTAAGGTCCACAGCTATGAGCAGTTCTTC.

The table lists this clonotype with many counts. The chain recombines TRBV4-1 with TRBJ1-1, with unresolved D. The CDR3 covers 14 residues. The V end was cut by 5 bases, the J end by 1 base, with 11 bases between. Germline values: CDR1 MGHRA, CDR2 YSYEKL. The CDR3 loop reads CASSYGPSNTEAFF. CDR3 nucleotides: TGCGCCAGCAGCTATGGGCCCTCGAACACTGAAGCTTTCTTT.

There are many counts of this clonotype. The chain joins TRBV18 to TRBJ1-1; possible D gene TRBD1, 5 bases. Germline V gene lookup returns CDR1 KGHSH and CDR2 LQKENI. The V and J ends lost 0 bases and 1 base respectively, with 9 bases between them. The CDR3 loop spans 15 amino acids. Written as DNA, the CDR3 is TGTGCCAGCTCACCACCGGCAGGGACGAACACTGAAGCTTTCTTT. Amino acids: CASSPPAGTNTEAFF.

The sample holds many counts of this clonotype. The chain is built from TRBV28 and TRBJ2-7; maybe TRBD1 (5 bases). Germline-derived CDR1 and CDR2 are MDHEN and SYDVKM. This CDR3 spans 14 amino acids. V lost 4 bases, J lost 5 bases, and 15 bases lay in between. The DNA of the CDR3 is TGTGCCAGCAGTTCCAGGGATTTTCCTAACGAGCAGTACTTC. Translating it yields CASSSRDFPNEQYF.